These 8 T cell receptor beta chains were sequenced from one sample in a study of T cell changes during pregnancy in multiple sclerosis. Profiled with immunoSEQ multiplex PCR; TCRdb holds only in-frame clones, not every one. The repertoire consists of around 69,000 clones, with approximately 92% occurring once and the leading ten covering approximately 2%. This specimen consisted of peripheral blood, obtained in the third trimester of pregnancy. The receptors come from a female donor in good health, enrolled as a control in a pregnancy study.

The chain uses TRBV18 and TRBJ1-2; D is possibly TRBD1 (6 bases). V was pared by 3 bases and J by 2 bases, with 10 bases between. This CDR3 contains 14 residues. Germline CDR1 KGHSH, CDR2 LQKENI. CDR3 sequence (DNA): TGTGCCAGCTCACCCGCCGGACAGAACTATGGCTACACCTTC. Translation: CASSPAGQNYGYTF.

The rearrangement links TRBV6-4 to TRBJ2-1, with 7 bases aligning to TRBD2. The CDR3 covers 15 residues. V was pared by 2 bases and J by 6 bases, with 7 bases of the junction left unmatched. Looked up from germline, CDR1 is MRHNA and CDR2 is SNTAGT. In DNA form, the CDR3 reads TGTGCCAGCAGTGACCGGGTAGCGGGTGTCAATGAGCAGTTCTTC. Translated, it gives CASSDRVAGVNEQFF.

The chain couples TRBV19 to TRBJ2-7; perhaps TRBD1 as D (5 bases). The germline V gene encodes CDR1 LNHDA and CDR2 SQIVND (reference sequence). Trimming pared 3 bases from V and 3 bases from J, leaving 18 bases between. The CDR3 sequence is 16 residues long. CDR3 in DNA: TGTGCCAGTAGTATCGCGACAGCCTTTTCAATCTACGAGCAGTACTTC. Translating it yields CASSIATAFSIYEQYF.

This chain joins TRBV30 and TRBJ1-5; D ambiguous. V shed 0 bases and J shed 1 base, with 10 bases lying between them. This CDR3 spans 15 amino acids. The germline V gene encodes CDR1 GTSNPN and CDR2 SVGIG (reference sequence). The CDR3 loop reads CAWSVREGSNQPQHF. The CDR3 DNA reads as TGTGCCTGGAGTGTACGGGAGGGAAGCAATCAGCCCCAGCATTTT.

V usage is TRBV7-3 and J usage is TRBJ2-5; TRBD2 matches at 7 bases. CDR3 length: 16 amino acids. Germline-derived CDR1 and CDR2 are SGHTA and FQGTGA. Trimming at V came to 5 bases and at J to 2 bases, leaving 11 bases not matched to a gene. The CDR3 reads CASSQSGASGQETQYF. The CDR3 DNA reads TGTGCCAGCAGCCAATCCGGGGCTAGCGGACAAGAGACCCAGTACTTC. The full variable domain, rest sourced from reference TRBV7-3 and TRBJ2-5, is GAGVSQTPSNKVTEKGKYVELRCDPISGHTALYWYRQSLGQGPEFLIYFQGTGAADDSGLPNDRFFAVRPEGSVSTLKIQRTERGDSAVYLCASSQSGASGQETQYFGPGTRLLVL.

The chain uses TRBV9 and TRBJ2-5, with 9 bases lining up with TRBD2. CDR1 is SGDLS and CDR2 is YYNGEE in the germline V gene. This CDR3 has 15 residues. J was trimmed by 6 bases and V by 4 bases; bases with no gene match: 10. For the CDR3, the DNA is TGTGCCAGCAGCCCTGGGGGGAGCGGGGGGAAGACCCAGTACTTC. It is translated as CASSPGGSGGKTQYF.

The rearrangement joins TRBV14 to TRBJ2-2; D is unclear. This CDR3 comprises 16 residues. V was shortened by 1 base and J by 3 bases, with 12 bases between the two germline ends. Germline V lookup: CDR1 SGHDN, CDR2 FVKESK. The DNA of the CDR3 is TGTGCCAGCAGCCAAGTCTTCGGGTGGGACACCGGGGAGCTGTTTTTT. This gives the protein CASSQVFGWDTGELFF.

The chain links TRBV19 to TRBJ1-2; 7 nucleotides agree with TRBD1. The germline V gene encodes CDR1 LNHDA and CDR2 SQIVND (reference sequence). The length of the CDR3 is 12 residues. Trimming cost V 6 bases and J 4 bases; bases outside gene matches: 2. This CDR3 reads CASRDRFYGYTF. The CDR3 DNA reads as TGTGCCAGTAGGGACAGGTTCTATGGCTACACCTTC.